These 30 T cell receptor beta chains were all obtained from the same sample, sequenced in a study of T cell changes during pregnancy in multiple sclerosis. Method: immunoSEQ multiplex PCR; TCRdb's copy keeps in-frame clones and lacks some. Of about 62,000 clones in the sample, 93% were seen once. Specimen: CD8+ T cells from peripheral blood mononuclear cells, collected in the second trimester of pregnancy. Source of these receptors: a female donor with multiple sclerosis, enrolled in a pregnancy study.

This clone was observed a single time. CDR3 in amino acids: CASSLDREGEKLFF. CDR3 bases: TGTGCCAGCAGCTTGGACAGGGAAGGGGAAAAACTGTTTTTT. The chain couples TRBV7-9 to TRBJ1-4; 8 bases align to TRBD1. This CDR3 contains 14 residues. The germline CDR1 and CDR2 sequences are SEHNR and FQNEAQ (reference sequence). Trimming took 3 bases from V and 8 from J; bases not matched to a gene: 5.

The V and J genes are TRBV7-2 and TRBJ2-1; 9 bases agree with TRBD2. V shed 2 bases and J 15 bases; nucleotides not matched to a gene: 14. There are 15 residues in the CDR3. Germline V gene data show CDR1 as SGHTA and CDR2 as FQGNSA. CDR3 sequence reads: CASSLRVAREGRPFF. CDR3 DNA sequence: TGTGCCAGCAGCTTAAGGGTCGCGCGGGAGGGCCGCCCGTTCTTC.

The chain uses TRBV7-9 and TRBJ2-5; D is unresolved. CDR1 is SEHNR, CDR2 FQNEAQ, per germline (reference sequence). Between the trimmed V and J ends, which lost 2 bases and 1 base, there was a span of 20 bases. The CDR3 has 18 residues. CDR3 coding DNA: TGTGCCAGCAGCTTAAACCCCACCCCCCCCCGAGGCCAAGAGACCCAGTACTTC. Translating gives CASSLNPTPPRGQETQYF.

In this sample, this clone turned up once. The chain uses TRBV19 and TRBJ1-2; D call uncertain. Trimming pared 6 bases from V and 7 bases from J, leaving 12 bases between. This CDR3 region has 12 residues. CDR1 LNHDA and CDR2 SQIVND come from the germline V gene (reference sequence). The CDR3 sequence is CASSQGVSGYTF. The CDR3 region has the DNA TGTGCCAGTAGCCAAGGAGTGAGTGGCTACACCTTC.

The sample holds a few counts of this clone. CDR3: CASSVRGLGEINGYTF. CDR3 DNA: TGTGCCAGCAGCGTACGGGGGTTAGGGGAGATAAATGGCTACACCTTC. The rearrangement uses TRBV5-6 and TRBJ1-2; maybe TRBD1 (5 bases). V gave up 4 bases and J gave up 6 bases, with 22 bases separating them. The CDR3 contains 16 residues. In germline, CDR1 is SGHDT, CDR2 YYEEEE.

The V gene is TRBV7-8, the J gene TRBJ2-7; D call uncertain. Germline V gene sequence: CDR1 SGHVS, CDR2 FQNEAQ. This CDR3 region has 12 residues. The V and J ends lost 9 bases and 0 bases respectively, with 9 bases between them. CDR3 loop: CASSKFSYEQYF. Written as DNA, the CDR3 is TGTGCCAGTTCTAAGTTCTCCTACGAGCAGTACTTC.

The V and J genes are TRBV25-1 and TRBJ2-7, with TRBD1 identical over 9 bases. Trimming at V came to 5 bases and at J to 3 bases, leaving 11 bases not matched to a gene. Germline assignment: CDR1 MGHDK and CDR2 SYGVNS. The CDR3 loop spans 16 amino acids. The CDR3 nucleotides read TGTGCCAGCAGTCCTGACCCCGGGACAGGGTTCTACGAGCAGTACTTC. It codes for CASSPDPGTGFYEQYF.

The chain uses TRBV10-3 and TRBJ1-1; D remains ambiguous. Per the germline V gene, CDR1 is ENHRY and CDR2 is SYGVKD. The V gene lost 3 bases and the J gene lost 1 base, with 15 bases spanning the gap. This CDR3 comprises 16 residues. CDR3 sequence (DNA): TGTGCCATCAGTGACGAGCTGTCAAAACGGAACACTGAAGCTTTCTTT. Its protein product is CAISDELSKRNTEAFF.

The chain has TRBV19 and TRBJ2-2; TRBD1 agrees at 7 bases. CDR1 is LNHDA and CDR2 is SQIVND in the germline V gene (reference sequence). V dropped 9 bases and J dropped 7; count of bases not matched to a gene: 2. CDR3 length: 11 amino acids. CDR3 loop: CASRDSGELFF. The DNA for the CDR3 is TGTGCCAGCCGGGACAGCGGGGAGCTGTTTTTT.

V and J are TRBV4-2 and TRBJ2-7; D might be TRBD2 (7 bases). This CDR3 contains 15 residues. With 6 bases removed from V and 0 bases from J, the gap between germline ends came to 15 bases. CDR1 LGHNA and CDR2 YNFKEQ come from the germline V gene. CDR3 residues: CASRSGASGSYEQYF. The CDR3 DNA follows: TGTGCCAGCAGATCAGGGGCTAGCGGCTCCTACGAGCAGTACTTC.

The V gene is TRBV19, the J gene TRBJ2-1; D might be TRBD1 (6 bases). V shed 4 bases and J shed 6 bases, with 13 bases lying between them. Germline V gene data show CDR1 as LNHDA and CDR2 as SQIVND (reference sequence). This CDR3 spans 14 amino acids. For the CDR3, the DNA is TGTGCCAGTAGTACCTCTATAGGGGGCAATGAGCAGTTCTTC. This codes for CASSTSIGGNEQFF. Full variable domain (rest looked up from reference TRBV19 and TRBJ2-1): DGGITQSPKYLFRKEGQNVTLSCEQNLNHDAMYWYRQDPGQGLRLIYYSQIVNDFQKGDIAEGYSVSREKKESFPLTVTSAQKNPTAFYLCASSTSIGGNEQFFGPGTRLTVL.

This clone was recorded only once. The genes are TRBV7-9 and TRBJ2-2; TRBD2 agrees at 7 bases. Per the germline V gene, CDR1 is SEHNR and CDR2 is FQNEAQ (reference sequence). This CDR3 is built from 17 residues. The V and J ends lost 4 bases and 1 base, in that order; junction bases with no gene match: 9. Written as DNA, the CDR3 is TGTGCCAGCAGCTCCTCCCTAGCTAGCGGGAACACCGGGGAGCTGTTTTTT. It yields the protein CASSSSLASGNTGELFF.

The chain uses TRBV30 and TRBJ2-3; TRBD2 aligns across 10 bases. Germline V lookup: CDR1 GTSNPN, CDR2 SVGIG (reference sequence). V lost 7 bases, J lost 5 bases, and 9 bases stayed unmatched. This CDR3 spans 14 amino acids. CDR3 bases: TGTGCCTTGAGAGCAGCGGGGGGGTTAGATACGCAGTATTTT. As protein: CALRAAGGLDTQYF.

The chain combines TRBV7-9 with TRBJ1-4, with a tentative D call TRBD1 (5 bases). The CDR3 covers 16 residues. V was clipped by 5 bases and J by 8 bases, with 21 bases between them. Germline-derived CDR1 and CDR2 are SEHNR and FQNEAQ (reference sequence). This CDR3 reads CASSPPERVGLEKLFF. CDR3 in DNA: TGTGCCAGCAGCCCACCTGAACGGGTGGGACTCGAAAAACTGTTTTTT.

This chain joins TRBV27 and TRBJ2-7, with 8 positions matching TRBD2. With V trimmed by 0 bases and J by 5 bases, 9 bases remained unmatched. This CDR3 spans 16 amino acids. In germline, CDR1 is MNHEY, CDR2 SMNVEV (reference sequence). The DNA of the CDR3 is TGTGCCAGCAGTTTATCGGTAGCGGGGTTGGGGGACGAGCAGTACTTC. Translated, it gives CASSLSVAGLGDEQYF.

This clone was seen once. This rearrangement joins TRBV19 to TRBJ2-3; 9 bases line up with TRBD1. CDR3 length: 12 residues. Germline loops: CDR1 LNHDA, CDR2 SQIVND (reference sequence). Trimming at V came to 8 bases and at J to 4 bases, leaving 1 base not matched to a gene. In DNA, the CDR3 is TGTGCCAGTGGACAGGGGCCAGATACGCAGTATTTT. Translation: CASGQGPDTQYF.

V usage is TRBV13 and J usage is TRBJ2-3; TRBD2 aligns across 16 bases. The CDR3 contains 17 residues. Trimming cost V 5 bases and J 2 bases; bases outside gene matches: 4. The V gene's germline CDR1 is PRHDT and CDR2 FYEKMQ (reference sequence). This CDR3 reads CASSAGTSGRVTDTQYF. The CDR3 region has the DNA TGTGCCAGCAGCGCCGGGACTAGCGGGAGGGTCACAGATACGCAGTATTTT. Combining the CDR3 with reference TRBV13 and TRBJ2-3 gives the whole variable domain AAGVIQSPRHLIKEKRETATLKCYPIPRHDTVYWYQQGPGQDPQFLISFYEKMQSDKGSIPDRFSAQQFSDYHSELNMSSLELGDSALYFCASSAGTSGRVTDTQYFGPGTRLTVL.

DNA of the CDR3: TGTGCCAGCAGTCTCGTCGGGGGCGCGGGGGGCGAGCAGTACTTC. Its translation: CASSLVGGAGGEQYF. The rearrangement uses TRBV14 and TRBJ2-7, with 8 positions matching TRBD2. This CDR3 is 15 amino acids long. After removal of 6 bases from V and 6 bases from J, the junction contained 13 bases not matched to a gene. CDR1 and CDR2 from the germline V gene are SGHDN and FVKESK.

This chain connects TRBV19 to TRBJ1-1; possible D gene TRBD1, 6 bases. This CDR3 is 15 amino acids long. V gave up 1 base and J gave up 6 bases, with 15 bases separating them. Germline assignment: CDR1 LNHDA and CDR2 SQIVND (reference sequence). Here the CDR3 DNA reads TGTGCCAGTAGTATAGTTACAACCGGGACACCTGAAGCTTTCTTT. This sequence encodes CASSIVTTGTPEAFF.

This chain connects TRBV10-3 to TRBJ2-5; TRBD1 aligns across 7 bases. The J segment lost 5 bases and the V segment lost 6 bases, leaving 12 bases of the junction unmatched. This CDR3 comprises 15 residues. Germline CDR1 and CDR2: ENHRY and SYGVKD. CDR3 DNA sequence: TGTGCCATCAGCGTAAAGCAGGGGGAGTTGGAGACCCAGTACTTC. Translation: CAISVKQGELETQYF.

V gene TRBV6-1 combines with J gene TRBJ2-7; no clear D. Germline lookup yields CDR1 MNHNS and CDR2 SASEGT. The CDR3 consists of 12 residues. V was shortened by 6 bases and J by 3 bases, with 9 bases between the two germline ends. CDR3 nucleotides: TGTGCCAGCAGAATACCGGGCTACGAGCAGTACTTC. It specifies CASRIPGYEQYF.

This clone occurred once. This sequence joins TRBV5-5 and TRBJ2-2; D gene unclear. Germline assignment: CDR1 SGHKS and CDR2 YYEKEE (reference sequence). V was cut by 0 bases and J by 8 bases, with 17 bases left in between. The CDR3 totals 16 residues. The DNA for the CDR3 is TGTGCCAGCAGCTTGGAGACTTCCCAGAAGACGGGGGAGCTGTTTTTT. Translated, it gives CASSLETSQKTGELFF.

The chain recombines TRBV7-9 with TRBJ2-7; the match to TRBD2 covers 10 bases. Looked up from germline, CDR1 is SEHNR and CDR2 is FQNEAQ (reference sequence). CDR3 size: 15 residues. Unmatched junction bases numbered 8, after V lost 5 bases and J lost 4 bases. In DNA form, the CDR3 reads TGTGCCAGCAGCCATGGACTAGCGGAGGGATACGAGCAGTACTTC. Its translation is CASSHGLAEGYEQYF.

Only one count was recorded for this clone. The V and J genes are TRBV5-6 and TRBJ2-1, with 8 bases matching TRBD2. After removal of 2 bases from V and 4 bases from J, the junction contained 5 bases not matched to a gene. Germline CDR1 is SGHDT and CDR2 is YYEEEE. The CDR3 covers 15 residues. CDR3 in amino acids: CASSFSGTRYNEQFF. DNA for the CDR3: TGTGCCAGCAGCTTTTCCGGGACTAGGTACAATGAGCAGTTCTTC.

The count of this clone is one. Here the CDR3 reads CAWSPSILGANVLTF. CDR3 in DNA: TGTGCCTGGAGTCCATCCATACTTGGGGCCAACGTCCTGACTTTC. The V gene is TRBV30, the J gene TRBJ2-6; D uncertain. V dropped 2 bases and J dropped 3 bases, with 11 bases sitting between them. Germline V gene sequence: CDR1 GTSNPN, CDR2 SVGIG (reference sequence). CDR3 size: 15 residues. Based on the CDR3 plus reference TRBV30 and TRBJ2-6, the full variable domain is SQTIHQWPATLVQPVGSPLSLECTVEGTSNPNLYWYRQAAGRGLQLLFYSVGIGQISSEVPQNLSASRPQDRQFILSSKKLLLSDSGFYLCAWSPSILGANVLTFGAGSRLTVL.

CDR3 in amino acids: CASSQDATSGSDTQYF. The DNA for the CDR3 is TGTGCCAGCAGCCAAGACGCGACTAGCGGGAGTGATACGCAGTATTTT. The genes are TRBV4-2 and TRBJ2-3, with 12 positions matching TRBD2. From germline, CDR1 is LGHNA and CDR2 YNFKEQ. V was pared by 0 bases and J by 6 bases, with 4 bases of the junction left unmatched. The CDR3 runs 16 residues.

V is TRBV27 and J is TRBJ2-1; 7 nucleotides agree with TRBD2. The CDR3 runs to 14 residues. The V segment lost 0 bases and the J segment 9 bases; nucleotides outside the gene matches: 5. In germline, CDR1 is MNHEY, CDR2 SMNVEV (reference sequence). DNA of the CDR3: TGTGCCAGCAGTTTATCGGGGACTACAGGTGAGCAGTTCTTC. It translates to CASSLSGTTGEQFF.

The gene calls are TRBV7-2 and TRBJ2-3; TRBD2 matches 12 bases. Unmatched junction bases numbered 7, after V lost 7 bases and J lost 5 bases. The CDR3 is 15 amino acids. Germline V CDR1 and CDR2: SGHTA, FQGNSA. The CDR3 loop is CASTLLAGGQDTQYF. The CDR3 coding sequence is TGTGCCAGCACCTTGCTAGCGGGAGGGCAAGATACGCAGTATTTT.

V gene TRBV6-5 combines with J gene TRBJ1-1; 9 positions match TRBD1. Germline CDR1 reads MNHEY; CDR2 reads SVGAGI. The CDR3 has 12 residues. The V gene end was trimmed by 9 bases and the J gene end by 12 bases; junction bases not matched to a gene: 11. The CDR3 loop reads CARLQGAPGSFF. As DNA, the CDR3 is TGTGCCAGATTACAGGGGGCGCCGGGTTCTTTCTTT.

This clone has only one observation. The genes are TRBV2 and TRBJ1-5, with 10 bases fitting TRBD1. The germline gives CDR1 SNHLY, CDR2 FYNNEI. V was pared by 6 bases and J by 11 bases, with 1 base of the junction left unmatched. This CDR3 is 11 amino acids long. Here the CDR3 DNA reads TGTGCCAGCAGGGACAGGGGGACCCAGCATTTT. It is translated as CASRDRGTQHF.